The present T cell receptor (beta chain) was sequenced within a study of beta chain features in type 1 diabetes (dated by TCRdb to 2017 to 2018). The study in broad terms: Mean age, gender distribution, total cell number and subset yield were not different between patients and healthy donors. In the study, TCRB repertoires of sorted circulating CD4+ T cell subsets from recently diagnosed type 1 diabetes patients were compared with those of matched healthy donors. A total of roughly 100 million sorted cells were examined across all samples, and the number of cells per subset was strongly correlated with RNA yield. Whereas all 28 donors provided naive and central memory subsets, regulatory and stem cell-like memory subsets were isolated from just 8 patients and roughly 8 healthy donors.

All of the isolated RNA was reverse transcribed with the High Capacity cDNA Reverse Transcription Kit, so expressed TCRB transcripts were sequenced. Deep immunoSEQ sequencing was performed on naive, central memory and regulatory T cell samples, with an average of roughly 3.3 million total reads per sample. Sorted cells were lysed in RLT buffer, and RNA was extracted using DNase-treated RNeasy Micro or Mini kits according to cell number. Each cell subset was processed on its own to prevent cross-contamination, while patient and healthy donor samples were processed together. The immunoSEQ multiplex PCR was used to amplify TCRB sequences from cDNA, yielding 87-bp fragments that span the CDR3 region. Sequencing of the amplicons was done on the Illumina HiSeq platform. Per the authors' processing: Synthetic template baselines were used to correct PCR bias computationally, reads within Hamming distance 2 were collapsed, and singletons that could not be merged were discarded. Reads were aligned against IMGT so that V, D and J genes, CDR3 length and insertions or deletions at six rearrangement sites could be assigned. Within each subset, clonotype counts were normalized to sorted cell number, after which true diversity and Gini coefficients were computed with the tcR R package. The overlap coefficient, calculated on TCRB nucleotide sequences, was used to measure repertoire sharing. In its TCRdb copy, this immuneACCESS table keeps in-frame sequences only and misses some clones. Where compared with another copy, unresolved V genes explain less than half of these, and the others have no known cause. V, J and clone size are those of that table, while D and trimming were read from the DNA. Counted in this sample were about 150,000 clones; 7.8% of them appeared once. Together, the top ten hold approximately 0.93% of the sample.

This clone was recorded a few times. The clone's antigen remains unknown. No much larger clone is present one base from it, and per-base qualities are unavailable. Per the germline V gene, SGDLS is the CDR1 and YYNGEE is the CDR2. The CDR3 covers 16 residues, taking in both the cysteine and the phenylalanine. Only CDR3 DNA remains: 48 bases, in frame from the first base. Trimming leaves V shorter by 4 bases and J shorter by 2 bases, with the junction holding 5 bases beyond the gene matches. The investigation overall reported the following: PCR may preferentially amplify shorter templates, but because patient and control samples were amplified and corrected together, any resulting skew would affect both groups equally. In all four CD4+ subsets, TCRB CDR3 length was moderately but significantly shorter in type 1 diabetes patients. Fewer insertions and more nucleotide deletions at VDJ recombination sites were observed in patients with type 1 diabetes, implying thymic rearrangement abnormalities. Because cDNA was sequenced instead of genomic DNA, activated cells with high expression could be over-represented, although the groups did not differ in activation or CD3 levels. Because the HLA sub-analyses included only small numbers of individuals, any influence of HLA type on TCRB rearrangement was left unresolved. Naive, central memory and regulatory TCRB repertoires appeared to be more similar among patients than among healthy donors.

From each donor, a single peripheral blood sample of approximately 110 mL on average was drawn into heparinised tubes. A BD FACSAria II and a panel including CD45RO, CCR7, CD25, CD127, CD95 and CD27 were used to sort naive, central memory, regulatory and stem cell-like memory CD4+ T cells. Every sorted population had a purity above 95%. PBMCs were separated immediately by Lymphoprep density gradient centrifugation and were stained directly, without being cultured. So that batch effects would be minimized, each experiment stained and sorted samples in pairs, pairing one healthy donor with one patient.

The specimen sequenced was central memory CD4+ T cells from blood. The source is a woman between 35 and 50 years old with type 1 diabetes. The sequence links TRBV9 to TRBJ2-5; 13 bases in the middle match TRBD2. The CDR3 protein: CASSPGLAGRQETQYF. The nucleotides are TGTGCCAGCAGCCCGGGACTAGCGGGACGGCAAGAGACCCAGTACTTC.